The entry below gives a single T cell receptor beta chain sequence along with its context. The data stem from a study of blood T cell repertoires in COVID-19. Overall study: Specimens from acute and convalescent COVID-19 originated in the United States, Italy and Spain.

The participants were between about 18 and 90 years old and came from fewer than 25 US areas. TCRdb keeps only in-frame clones here, not all; method: immunoSEQ multiplex PCR. The data hold about 190,000 clones, with 84% observed a single time. The germline gives CDR1 LGHDT, CDR2 YNNKEL (reference sequence). Unmatched junction bases numbered 16, after V lost 5 bases and J lost 6 bases. The CDR3 spans 16 residues. The specimen was PBMCs or T cells enriched from blood (not recorded which). The gene calls are TRBV3-1 (or the pseudogene TRBV3-2) and TRBJ2-7, with TRBD1 identical over 7 bases. The receptor was isolated from a woman aged 25 to 45 who had been exposed to COVID-19. The chain's CDR3 is CASSSYTGTAAGEQYF. CDR3 sequence (DNA): TGTGCCAGCAGCTCCTATACCGGGACAGCTGCCGGCGAGCAGTACTTC.